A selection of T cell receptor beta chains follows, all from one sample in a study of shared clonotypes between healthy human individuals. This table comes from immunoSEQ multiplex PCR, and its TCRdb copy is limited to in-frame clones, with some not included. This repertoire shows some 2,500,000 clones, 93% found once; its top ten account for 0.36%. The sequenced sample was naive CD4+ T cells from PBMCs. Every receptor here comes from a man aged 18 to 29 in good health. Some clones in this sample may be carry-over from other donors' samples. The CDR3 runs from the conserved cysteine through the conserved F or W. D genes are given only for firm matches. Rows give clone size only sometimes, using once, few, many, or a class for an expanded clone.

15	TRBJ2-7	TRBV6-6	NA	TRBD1	TGTGCCAGCAGTTACTCGGACAGGGCGTTTGGCGAGCAGTACTTC	CASSYSDRAFGEQYF
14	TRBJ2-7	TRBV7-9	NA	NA	TGTGCCAGCAGTATGGGGACGGACTCCTACGAGCAGTACTTC	CASSMGTDSYEQYF
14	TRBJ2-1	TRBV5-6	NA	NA	TGTGCCAGCAGCCTCCCGAACAGGCCAAATGAGCAGTTCTTC	CASSLPNRPNEQFF
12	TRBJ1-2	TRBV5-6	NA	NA	TGTGCCAGCAGCTTTCCCGGATATGGCTACACCTTC	CASSFPGYGYTF
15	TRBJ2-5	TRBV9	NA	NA	TGTGCCAGCAGCGTTGGGGGCTGGGACCAAGAGACCCAGTACTTC	CASSVGGWDQETQYF
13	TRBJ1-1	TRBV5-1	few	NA	TGCGCCAGCAGCTTGGGCCGGAACACTGAAGCTTTCTTT	CASSLGRNTEAFF
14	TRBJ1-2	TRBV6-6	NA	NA	TGTGCCAGCACCCCCGGAACAGTGACCTATGGCTACACCTTC	CASTPGTVTYGYTF
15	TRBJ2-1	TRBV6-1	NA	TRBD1	TGTGCCAGCAGGGCCGGGACAGGGGGTGTGTATGAGCAGTTCTTC	CASRAGTGGVYEQFF
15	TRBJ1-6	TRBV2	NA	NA	TGTGCCAGCAGTGAAGTTAGGGGGGGAGGCTCACCCCTCCACTTT	CASSEVRGGGSPLHF
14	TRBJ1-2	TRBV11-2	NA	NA	TGTGCCAGCAGCCCTGGGATAGGAAGGTTCGGCTACACCTTC	CASSPGIGRFGYTF
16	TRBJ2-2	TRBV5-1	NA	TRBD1	TGCGCCAGCAGCTCCCAAGGGACAGGGGTCACCGGGGAGCTGTTTTTT	CASSSQGTGVTGELFF
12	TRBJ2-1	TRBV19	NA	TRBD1	TGTGCCAGTAGCACAGGGGTGGATGAGCAGTTCTTC	CASSTGVDEQFF
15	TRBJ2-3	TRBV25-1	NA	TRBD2	TGTGCCAGCAGTGAAAATCTAGCGGGGACAGATACGCAGTATTTT	CASSENLAGTDTQYF
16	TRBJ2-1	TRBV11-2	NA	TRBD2	TGTGCCAGCAGCGTTACTAGCGGGAGCTCCTACAATGAGCAGTTCTTC	CASSVTSGSSYNEQFF
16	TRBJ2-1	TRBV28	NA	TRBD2	TGTGTAACCGGGACTAGCGGGAGTGTCATCATCAATGAGCAGTTCTTC	CVTGTSGSVIINEQFF
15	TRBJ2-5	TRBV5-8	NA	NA	TGTGCCAGCAGCTTGTCGTACTCGACCCAAGAGACCCAGTACTTC	CASSLSYSTQETQYF
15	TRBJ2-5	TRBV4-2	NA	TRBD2	TGTGCCAGCAGCCCTACGGGGGAGGGTATAGGGACCCAGTACTTC	CASSPTGEGIGTQYF
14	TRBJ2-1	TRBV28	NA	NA	TGTGCCAGCTGGGAGGGACAGCCTTTTGTGGAGCAGTTCTTC	CASWEGQPFVEQFF
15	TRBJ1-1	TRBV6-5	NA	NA	TGTGCCAGCAGTTACTCGTACCTCATGAACACTGAAGCTTTCTTT	CASSYSYLMNTEAFF
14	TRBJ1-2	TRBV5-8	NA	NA	TGTGCCAGCAGCCACCGATTATCCTTGGGTGGCTACACCTTC	CASSHRLSLGGYTF
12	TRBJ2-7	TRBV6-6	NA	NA	TGTGCCAGCAGCCAACAGGGTATCGAGCAGTACTTC	CASSQQGIEQYF
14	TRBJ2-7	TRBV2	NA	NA	TGTGCCAGCAGTACCACCCCCACTTCCTACGAGCAGTACTTC	CASSTTPTSYEQYF
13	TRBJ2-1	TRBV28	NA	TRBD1	TGTGCCAGCAGTTGGCCAGGGGGCTTCGTGCAGTTCTTC	CASSWPGGFVQFF
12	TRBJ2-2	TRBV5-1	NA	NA	TGCGCCAGCAGCACGGGAACCGGGGAGCTGTTTTTT	CASSTGTGELFF
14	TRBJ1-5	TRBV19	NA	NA	TGTGCCAGTACGTATGGGGCAGCTAATCAGCCCCAGCATTTT	CASTYGAANQPQHF
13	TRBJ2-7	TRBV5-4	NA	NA	TGTGCCAGCAGCTTGGTGTCCCGGCGCGAGCAGTACTTC	CASSLVSRREQYF
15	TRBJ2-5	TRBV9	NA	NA	TGTGCCAGCAGCCCTAGATTGAGCGGCCAAGAGACCCAGTACTTC	CASSPRLSGQETQYF
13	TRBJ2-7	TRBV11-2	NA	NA	TGTGCCAGCAGCTTAGCGCTCCCGGGCGAGCAGTACTTC	CASSLALPGEQYF
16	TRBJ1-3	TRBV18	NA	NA	TGTGCCAGCTCCCAAGGCCCGACTAGCTCTGGAAACACCATATATTTT	CASSQGPTSSGNTIYF
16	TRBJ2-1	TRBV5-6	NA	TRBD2	TGTGCCAGCAGCTTGGTGGGACTAGCGGACTACAATGAGCAGTTCTTC	CASSLVGLADYNEQFF
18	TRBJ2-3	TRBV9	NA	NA	TGTGCCAGCACCCCCACCGGCCGGGGAATCCCATCCACAGATACGCAGTATTTT	CASTPTGRGIPSTDTQYF
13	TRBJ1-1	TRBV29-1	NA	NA	TGCAGCGTTGCCAATAGGGCTAACACTGAAGCTTTCTTT	CSVANRANTEAFF
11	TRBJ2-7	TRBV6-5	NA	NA	TGTGCCAGCAGTCACTCCTACGAGCAGTACTTC	CASSHSYEQYF
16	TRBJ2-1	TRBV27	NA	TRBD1	TGTGCCAGCAACGACCCGGGACAGGGGGTACACGGTGAGCAGTTCTTC	CASNDPGQGVHGEQFF
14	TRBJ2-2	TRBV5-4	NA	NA	TGTGCCAGCAGCATGAGGGGGTTCCTTGGGGAGCTGTTTTTT	CASSMRGFLGELFF
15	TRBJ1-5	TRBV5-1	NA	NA	TGCGCCAGCAGCTTGTCGGGGTGGGGCAATCAGCCCCAGCATTTT	CASSLSGWGNQPQHF
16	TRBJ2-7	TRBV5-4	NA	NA	TGTGCCAGCAGTAAACGGGGTAGCGGCCCCTCCTACGAGCAGTACTTC	CASSKRGSGPSYEQYF
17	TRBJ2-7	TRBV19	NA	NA	TGTGCCAGTAGCCCCCAAGGCCGACAGCTTAGCTCCTACGAGCAGTACTTC	CASSPQGRQLSSYEQYF
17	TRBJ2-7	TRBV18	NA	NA	TGTGCCAGCTCACCACCAGTCGTCGAGGGGCCCTACTACGAGCAGTGCTTC	CASSPPVVEGPYYEQCF
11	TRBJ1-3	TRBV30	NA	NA	TGTGCTTGGAACCCTGGAAACACCATATATTTT	CAWNPGNTIYF
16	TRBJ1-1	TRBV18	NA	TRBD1	TGTGCCAGCTCACCCCGACAGGGGACGGCGAACACTGAAGCTTTCTTT	CASSPRQGTANTEAFF
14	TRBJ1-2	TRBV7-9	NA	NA	TGTGCCAGCAGCTTATTACAGGGACCCTATGGCTACACCTTC	CASSLLQGPYGYTF
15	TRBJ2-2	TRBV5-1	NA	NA	TGCGCCAGCAGCTTTGACCCGACGGGCACCGGGGAGCTGTTTTTT	CASSFDPTGTGELFF
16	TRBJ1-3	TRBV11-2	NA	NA	TGTGCCAGCAGCTTAGCCGGGGGCGTCTCTGGAAACACCATATATTTT	CASSLAGGVSGNTIYF
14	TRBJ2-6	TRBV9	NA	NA	TGTGCCAGCAGCCCGACAGCTGGGGCCAACGTCCTGACTTTC	CASSPTAGANVLTF
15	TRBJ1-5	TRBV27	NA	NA	TGTGCCAGCAGCATCGGACGGAATAGCAATCAGCCCCAGCATTTT	CASSIGRNSNQPQHF
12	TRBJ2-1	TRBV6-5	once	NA	TGTGCCAGCAGTTACTCAAAGGGTGAGCAGTTCTTC	CASSYSKGEQFF
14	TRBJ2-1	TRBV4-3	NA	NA	TGCGCCAGCAGCCAAATCCTCAGCATTCATGAGCAGTTCTTC	CASSQILSIHEQFF
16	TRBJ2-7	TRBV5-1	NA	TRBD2	TGCGCCAGCAGCACCGGGACTAGCGGGAGAGAATACGAGCAGTACTTC	CASSTGTSGREYEQYF
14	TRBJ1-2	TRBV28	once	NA	TGTGCCAGCAGTTTTGAGGGCGGGGGGCCTGGCTACACCTTC	CASSFEGGGPGYTF
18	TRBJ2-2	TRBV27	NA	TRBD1	TGTGCCAGCAGTAAAGCAGGGGGTGGGATAACGAACACCGGGGAGCTGTTTTTT	CASSKAGGGITNTGELFF
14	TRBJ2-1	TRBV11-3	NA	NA	TGTGCCAGCAGCCCCGGACCGGCGCTTGCTGAGCAGTTCTTC	CASSPGPALAEQFF
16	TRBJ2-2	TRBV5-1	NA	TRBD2	TGCGCCAGCAGCCGCATAGCGGGAGGGAACACCGGGGAGCTGTTTTTT	CASSRIAGGNTGELFF
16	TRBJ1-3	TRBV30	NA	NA	TGTGCCTGGAGACCCGGACAGTCGCCTTCTGGAAACACCATATATTTT	CAWRPGQSPSGNTIYF
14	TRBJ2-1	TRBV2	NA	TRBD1	TGTGCCAGCAGCCCGGACAGGGCCTACAATGAGCAGTTCTTC	CASSPDRAYNEQFF
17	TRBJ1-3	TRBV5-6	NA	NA	TGTGCCAGCAGCTTTTTTACGTACGGGATCTCTGGAAACACCATATATTTT	CASSFFTYGISGNTIYF
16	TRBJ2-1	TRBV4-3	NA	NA	TGCGCCAGCAGCCGGCGACTAGGGGGTTTAAGAAATGAGCAGTTCTTC	CASSRRLGGLRNEQFF